This TCR beta chain is drawn from a study of shared T cell receptors in the human thymus. Repertoires were generated with immunoSEQ multiplex PCR, while TCRdb's copy carries only in-frame clones and drops some. The data contain more than 300,000 clones, around 95% of them singletons. Germline CDR1 reads MDHEN; CDR2 reads SYDVKM. This CDR3 is built from 13 residues. V was pared by 6 bases and J by 2 bases, with 11 bases between. Sequenced material: thymocytes. The sequence was collected from a human donor. The chain recombines TRBV28 with TRBJ2-7, with D tentatively TRBD1 or TRBD2 (5 bases each). Here the CDR3 DNA reads TGTGCCAGCAGCCGGGACGGAGCCTACGAGCAGTACTTC. The encoded protein is CASSRDGAYEQYF.